This T cell receptor beta chain was retrieved from a study of T cells in Graves' hyperthyroidism and ophthalmopathy (dated by TCRdb to about 2019). Study-wide context: Peripheral blood was collected at initial diagnosis, before any treatment. A discovery cohort of around 98 patients, roughly 40 with Graves' ophthalmopathy and 55 to 60 with stable Graves' hyperthyroidism, was used to find distinguishing TCR V-J signatures. Whether ophthalmopathy could be predicted prospectively was tested in an independent validation cohort made up of 18 to 20 hyperthyroidism patients plus 17 patients who later progressed to ophthalmopathy. The approximately 95 discovery patients were divided at random into training and test sets in a 7:3 ratio. The study also compared thyroid tissue and blood T-cell repertoires from roughly 6 Graves' hyperthyroidism patients. After sampling, hyperthyroidism patients received methimazole starting at 30 mg daily, and ophthalmopathy patients received high-dose intravenous methylprednisolone. TCR Vbeta CDR3 sequencing of 140 or so peripheral blood samples (under 45 ophthalmopathy, roughly 74 hyperthyroidism and some 17 progressor patients) is reported in the paper.

The CDR3 holds 15 amino acids from the cysteine to the phenylalanine. Kept here is only the CDR3 DNA, which spans 45 bases and is read in frame from base 1. The germline V gene (reference sequence) yields MNHEY for CDR1 and SMNVEV for CDR2. The junction shows trimming of 5 bases on V and 8 bases on J, and the gene matches do not reach 12 bases of it. Broad study findings and their caveats: In validation, the model predicted progression to ophthalmopathy a median of roughly 6.5 months before onset, with over 60% sensitivity and about 72% specificity. No statistical method was used to fix the sample size in advance, and group allocation was not hidden from the investigators. Most expanded thyroid clonotypes (frequency above 0.001) were also detected in blood, a finding suggesting that blood repertoires may reflect thyroid immune responses. A model built on a 13 V-J signature distinguished ophthalmopathy from stable hyperthyroidism, reaching 85% to 90% sensitivity and around 81% specificity in cross-validation and 80%/75% in testing.

This clonotype turned up a few times. Its antigen is currently not known. Base qualities are not at hand, and no much larger clone is one base apart. The TCR beta CDR3 regions were amplified from RNA transcripts. A first-round RT-PCR of the TCR CDR3 used the HTBI primer set with the Qiagen OneStep RT-PCR kit. A second multiplex PCR round built the libraries, followed by size selection and purification. Paired-end sequencing of the libraries was performed with 100 bp reads on an Illumina HiSeq2000. For the original study's pipeline: SOAPnuke was used to process the raw data, removing reads that contained adapters or uncalled bases, had a mean Phred below 15, or lacked an exact match to the constant primer or identifier. COPE v1.2.5 was used to merge high-quality paired reads, and clonotypes were defined as unique nucleotide sequences. MiTCR v1.1 was used to align clonotypes to the IMGT TRBV, TRBD and TRBJ reference segments. The analysis included only V-J combinations with a frequency above 0.0001, which together covered 98% to 99.2% of the repertoires. A TCS score was defined as the ratio between F50 (clonal expansion) and ExV (chaos), using BLOSUM62-based TCRdist between CDR3 peptides within each V-J. Welch's t-statistics and random forest reduced 450 to 600 V-J features to 13, which were used in a naive Bayes classifier (R e1071). In-frame beta chains were kept once TCRdb had trimmed the public reads at Q25 with fastp and called clones with MiXCR. Duplicate CDR3 protein sequences are folded into a single record with the most common DNA and genes. TCRdb assigned the V and J calls; the authors' analysis was not used. This sample holds around 690,000 distinct CDR3 sequences; roughly 20% were observed only once. Around a third of the sample is held by the ten biggest clonotypes.

Ophthalmopathy patients had moderately to severely active disease, Clinical Activity Score of at least 3, NOSPECS grade of at least 4, and duration under 3 months. The study excluded patients with uncontrolled infections, other autoimmune diseases, pregnancy or lactation. Diagnoses relied on clinical symptoms, serum thyroxine and TRAb, thyroid ultrasound and orbital computed tomography. PBMCs were separated from under 11 ml of fresh peripheral blood using Ficoll-Paque density gradient centrifugation. Total RNA was extracted with Trizol reagent, and quality was checked on an Agilent 2100 Bioanalyzer.

The sample was blood. This TCR was recovered from a man aged 25 to 40 with Graves' ophthalmopathy. This sequence uses TRBV27 and TRBJ2-4; 7 bases in between match TRBD1. CDR3 loop: CASSMGDRWNDIQYF. The sequence in DNA is TGTGCCAGCAGTATGGGGGACAGATGGAACGACATTCAGTACTTC.